This T cell receptor (beta chain) was documented in a study of blood T cells in healthy people across ages. PCR was performed a second time for about 7 to 12 cycles using a sample-barcoded 5' primer and a J-beta primer mix. Researchers report that each sample yielded at least 3 million CDR3-containing paired-end reads. TCRdb passed the 5' RACE reads through MiXCR, listing each CDR3 protein once. The sample contains 2 million or so distinct CDR3 sequences, just under 50% of which appear only once. No fewer than 6 million PBMCs went into each sample. The CDR3 extends over 14 amino acids. The V end was cut by 4 bases, the J end by 4 bases, with 13 bases between. CDR1 and CDR2 from the germline V gene are LGHNA and YSLEER.

The source material was blood. The receptor's source is a middle-aged woman in good health. This chain uses TRBV4-3 with TRBJ1-2; D perhaps matches TRBD1 (6 bases). The CDR3 region is CASSPDGQPYGYTF. The CDR3 nucleotides are TGCGCCAGCAGCCCAGATGGACAGCCCTATGGCTACACCTTC.